This T cell receptor beta chain appears in the sequencing data of a study of blood T cell repertoires in COVID-19. Method: immunoSEQ multiplex PCR; TCRdb's copy keeps in-frame clones and lacks some. The table records under 300,000 clones, about nine tenths of them present only once. Assignments of participants to cohorts depended upon their own reported clinical history. The clonotype comes from a man between 18 and 35 years old who had recovered from COVID-19. The sample was PBMCs or T cells enriched from blood (not recorded which).

CDR3 protein: CSVEVQGATDTQYF. The CDR3 coding sequence is TGCAGCGTTGAGGTACAGGGGGCCACAGATACGCAGTATTTT. The chain is built from TRBV29-1 and TRBJ2-3; 9 bases match TRBD1. Trimming at V came to 3 bases and at J to 2 bases, leaving 3 bases not matched to a gene. CDR1 SQVTM and CDR2 ANQGSEA come from the germline V gene. This CDR3 is built from 14 residues.